Following are 13 T cell receptor beta chains from one sample sequenced in a study of shared clonotypes between healthy human individuals. Generated by immunoSEQ multiplex PCR, the TCRdb table keeps only in-frame clones and is missing some. The table records millions of clones, 90% to 95% of them present only once. The source material was naive CD4+ T cells from PBMCs. The subset: CD45RA+ positively selected. These receptors were obtained from a man between 18 and 29 years old in good health. Some clones in this sample may be carry-over from other donors' samples.

The chain combines TRBV18 with TRBJ2-3, with D unresolved. Looked up from germline, CDR1 is KGHSH and CDR2 is LQKENI. With 3 bases removed from V and 0 bases from J, the gap between germline ends came to 7 bases. This CDR3 has 14 amino acids. In nucleotides, the CDR3 is TGTGCCAGCTCACCGGGGATCAGCACAGATACGCAGTATTTT. Translating gives CASSPGISTDTQYF.

The chain links TRBV7-7 to TRBJ2-2, with D possibly matching TRBD2 (5 bases). This CDR3 comprises 18 residues. Trimming took 5 bases from V and 0 from J, leaving 19 bases between them. The germline CDR1 and CDR2 sequences are SSHAT and FNYEAQ (reference sequence). CDR3 DNA: TGTGCCAGCAGCGCCTCTAGGGCCGTAGCGACGAACACCGGGGAGCTGTTTTTT. This sequence encodes CASSASRAVATNTGELFF.

The V gene is TRBV5-6, the J gene TRBJ2-6, with D perhaps matching TRBD2 (5 bases). Per the germline V gene, CDR1 is SGHDT and CDR2 is YYEEEE. CDR3 length equals 16 residues. Trimming removed 4 bases from V and 4 bases from J, with 15 bases in between. The CDR3 loop reads CASSPGPSGGANVLTF. CDR3 sequence (DNA): TGTGCCAGCAGCCCGGGCCCCTCGGGGGGGGCCAACGTCCTGACTTTC.

The chain employs TRBV2 and TRBJ1-5; D ambiguous. Trimming left V 6 bases short and J 6 bases short, with 9 bases between. The germline CDR1 and CDR2 sequences are SNHLY and FYNNEI. The length of the CDR3 is 12 residues. Here the CDR3 DNA reads TGTGCCAGCAGCCTGGTAGTTCAGCCCCAGCATTTT. Encoded protein: CASSLVVQPQHF.

The rearrangement joins TRBV18 to TRBJ2-7; D not resolved. Looked up from germline, CDR1 is KGHSH and CDR2 is LQKENI. Trimming pared 3 bases from V and 3 bases from J, leaving 12 bases between. CDR3 length equals 14 residues. CDR3 nucleotides: TGTGCCAGCTCACCTTTGGGTGGGGTCTACGAGCAGTACTTC. Translated: CASSPLGGVYEQYF.

The chain carries TRBV5-1 and TRBJ2-7; 7 bases fit TRBD1. In germline, CDR1 is SGHRS, CDR2 YFSETQ. The CDR3 totals 13 residues. J was trimmed by 3 bases and V by 4 bases; bases with no gene match: 4. DNA for the CDR3: TGCGCCAGCAGCGAGACAGGGAACTACGAGCAGTACTTC. Translating it yields CASSETGNYEQYF.

The genes are TRBV15 and TRBJ2-7; D may be TRBD2 (5 bases). CDR1 LNHNV and CDR2 YYDKDF come from the germline V gene (reference sequence). Trimming shortened V by 3 bases and J by 6 bases, and 9 bases separated the two germline ends. This CDR3 is built from 12 residues. CDR3 sequence (DNA): TGTGCCACCAGCAGCCCTCGGGGCGAGCAGTACTTC. Protein: CATSSPRGEQYF. The complete variable domain, with remaining parts taken from reference TRBV15 and TRBJ2-7, reads DAMVIQNPRYQVTQFGKPVTLSCSQTLNHNVMYWYQQKSSQAPKLLFHYYDKDFNNEADTPDNFQSRRPNTSFCFLDIRSPGLGDTAMYLCATSSPRGEQYFGPGTRLTVT.

V is TRBV5-1 and J is TRBJ2-7; 8 nucleotides agree with TRBD2. Germline values: CDR1 SGHRS, CDR2 YFSETQ. The V segment lost 5 bases and the J segment 6 bases; nucleotides outside the gene matches: 10. The CDR3 length is 14 residues. The CDR3 sequence is CASSSAGGGGEQYF. The CDR3 nucleotides are TGCGCCAGCAGTTCGGCGGGGGGAGGAGGCGAGCAGTACTTC.

V usage is TRBV19 and J usage is TRBJ2-5; D is perhaps TRBD1 (5 bases). The CDR3 spans 14 residues. Between the trimmed V and J ends, which lost 4 bases and 1 base, there was a span of 10 bases. Germline assignment: CDR1 LNHDA and CDR2 SQIVND (reference sequence). For the CDR3, the DNA is TGTGCCAGTAGTAGACAGTCTATCCAAGAGACCCAGTACTTC. Translated: CASSRQSIQETQYF.

The rearrangement joins TRBV5-4 to TRBJ1-2; D possibly corresponds to TRBD1 (6 bases). V dropped 0 bases and J dropped 8 bases, with 17 bases sitting between them. The CDR3 length is 15 residues. Per germline, CDR1 SGHNT and CDR2 YYREEE (reference sequence). The CDR3 sequence is CASSLGLGQTEGYTF. CDR3 coding DNA: TGTGCCAGCAGCTTGGGGTTGGGACAAACGGAGGGCTACACCTTC.

The rearrangement joins TRBV6-5 to TRBJ1-1; 7 bases are a match to TRBD1. The germline CDR1 and CDR2 sequences are MNHEY and SVGAGI. The CDR3 has 14 amino acids. Trimming cost V 2 bases and J 8 bases; bases outside gene matches: 8. The CDR3 spells CASSYPGGRSEAFF. Here the CDR3 DNA reads TGTGCCAGCAGTTACCCAGGGGGGCGGTCGGAAGCTTTCTTT.

Regarding this clone: Other DNA sequences in the sample encode the same CDR3. The chain combines TRBV5-4 with TRBJ2-3; weak D call: TRBD2 (5 bases). V lost 2 bases, J lost 4 bases, and 5 bases lay in between. The germline V gene encodes CDR1 SGHNT and CDR2 YYREEE (reference sequence). The length of the CDR3 is 12 residues. As DNA, the CDR3 is TGTGCCAGCAGCTTAGCGGCAGATACGCAGTATTTT. It is translated as CASSLAADTQYF.

This chain uses TRBV10-3 with TRBJ1-1; TRBD1 aligns across 7 bases. Germline V gene sequence: CDR1 ENHRY, CDR2 SYGVKD. Losses at the gene ends were 3 bases for V and 6 bases for J; bases not matched to a gene: 7. The CDR3 totals 14 residues. The CDR3, as DNA: TGTGCCATCAGTGACCCCAAGGGGGCACCTGAAGCTTTCTTT. Translating gives CAISDPKGAPEAFF.